The clone carrying this T cell receptor (beta chain) was detected a few times. This sample was included in a study of blood T cell repertoires in COVID-19. As for the study in general: Material from acute and convalescent COVID-19 was sourced from the United States, Italy and Spain. The analysed material was cDNA or gDNA that came from T cells, B-cell-depleted T cells, or PBMCs.

Individuals drawn from 20 to 30 US areas were about 18 to 100 years old. In the original analysis: Estimation of nucleated cell counts relied on the amplification of reference gene primers. Sequenced by immunoSEQ multiplex PCR; TCRdb stores in-frame clones only, minus some. V and J calls and clone size come straight from that table; D and trimming were deduced from the DNA. The repertoire includes approximately 190,000 clones, 82% of them detected once, and around 5.2% sits in the top ten. CDR1 MNHEY and CDR2 SMNVEV come from the germline V gene (reference sequence). J gave up 10 bases and V 6 bases, and 11 bases lay outside the gene matches. This CDR3 is built from 14 residues.

The TCR was taken from a woman aged 55-70 years with acute COVID-19. The chain carries TRBV27 and TRBJ1-4; 7 positions match TRBD1. The sample consisted of PBMCs or T cells enriched from blood (not recorded which). This chain's CDR3 is CASSLRRGQGKLFF. DNA of the CDR3: TGTGCCAGCAGCCTTAGGAGGGGGCAAGGAAAACTGTTTTTT.